This note documents a single T cell receptor (beta chain) sequence. Method: immunoSEQ multiplex PCR; TCRdb's copy keeps in-frame clones and lacks some. Of approximately 170,000 clones listed, about 91% are singletons. V was clipped by 0 bases and J by 6 bases, with 18 bases between them. Germline CDR1 is SGHDT and CDR2 is YYEEEE. CDR3 size: 17 residues. The data originate from a study of control samples from healthy donors and cancer patients. This chain joins TRBV5-6 and TRBJ2-2; a weak D match, TRBD1 (6 bases). The sequenced sample consisted of blood. This TCR came from a woman younger than 45 in good health. CDR3 loop: CASSLGAGDARAGELFF. CDR3 nucleotide sequence: TGTGCCAGCAGCTTGGGTGCAGGGGACGCGAGGGCCGGGGAGCTGTTTTTT.